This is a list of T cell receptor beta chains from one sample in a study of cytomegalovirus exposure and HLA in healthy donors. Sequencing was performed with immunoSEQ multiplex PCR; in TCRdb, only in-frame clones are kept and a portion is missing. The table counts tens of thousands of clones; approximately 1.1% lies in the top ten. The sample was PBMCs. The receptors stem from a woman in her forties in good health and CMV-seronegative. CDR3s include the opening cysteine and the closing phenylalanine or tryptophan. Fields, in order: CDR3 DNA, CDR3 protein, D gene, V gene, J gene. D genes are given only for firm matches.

cdr3_nt: TGTGCCAGTAGTATAGACGGCACTAGCGGGAGACGCCCTGAGCAGTTCTTC; cdr3_aa: CASSIDGTSGRRPEQFF; d_call: TRBD2; v_call: TRBV19; j_call: TRBJ2-1
cdr3_nt: TGTGCCAGCAGCCAACCATTGGGGGGGCAGGGAGGCTATGGCTACACCTTC; cdr3_aa: CASSQPLGGQGGYGYTF; d_call: .; v_call: TRBV4-2; j_call: TRBJ1-2
cdr3_nt: TGTGCCAGCTCCCACCAGTCTTCCGGGACTTCTAGCTCCGACAATGAGCAGTTCTTC; cdr3_aa: CASSHQSSGTSSSDNEQFF; d_call: .; v_call: TRBV18; j_call: TRBJ2-1
cdr3_nt: TGTGCCAGCAGCCAAGCCAGGGATGGAGATACGCAGTATTTT; cdr3_aa: CASSQARDGDTQYF; d_call: .; v_call: TRBV4-2; j_call: TRBJ2-3
cdr3_nt: TGTGCCAGCTCACTTGCCGGGACAGGGCGCTACAATGAGCAGTTCTTC; cdr3_aa: CASSLAGTGRYNEQFF; d_call: TRBD1; v_call: TRBV18; j_call: TRBJ2-1
cdr3_nt: TGTGCCAGTAGCAGCGCTAGGAGGAACGGGGAGACCCAGTACTTC; cdr3_aa: CASSSARRNGETQYF; d_call: .; v_call: TRBV19; j_call: TRBJ2-5
cdr3_nt: TGTGCCAGCAGTTACTCGGGGGGTAGGACTAATGAAAAACTGTTTTTT; cdr3_aa: CASSYSGGRTNEKLFF; d_call: .; v_call: TRBV6-6; j_call: TRBJ1-4
cdr3_nt: TGTGCCAGTAGTATAGAGTTCGGGACAGGGGTGTACACTGAAGCTTTCTTT; cdr3_aa: CASSIEFGTGVYTEAFF; d_call: TRBD1; v_call: TRBV19; j_call: TRBJ1-1
cdr3_nt: TGTGCCAGCAGGGGAGACAGGGGAGGCTACACCTTC; cdr3_aa: CASRGDRGGYTF; d_call: TRBD1; v_call: TRBV6-1; j_call: TRBJ1-2
cdr3_nt: TGTGCCAGCAGGGAGGGACCTTCCTGCTTCTTT; cdr3_aa: CASREGPSCFF; d_call: .; v_call: TRBV6-5; j_call: TRBJ1-1
cdr3_nt: TGCGCCAGCAGCTTGTTAGCGACTAGCGGGAGATTTAACGAGCAGTACTTC; cdr3_aa: CASSLLATSGRFNEQYF; d_call: TRBD2; v_call: TRBV5-1; j_call: TRBJ2-7
cdr3_nt: TGTGCCAGCAGTCCACCCCTAGCGGGAGGGCCGCAGACCCAGTACTTC; cdr3_aa: CASSPPLAGGPQTQYF; d_call: TRBD2; v_call: TRBV27; j_call: TRBJ2-5
cdr3_nt: TGTGCCAGCAGCTTGTCAACTACCCGGCAGATTAGCGGCTACACCTTC; cdr3_aa: CASSLSTTRQISGYTF; d_call: .; v_call: TRBV5-4; j_call: TRBJ1-2
cdr3_nt: TGTGCCTGGAGTAGTGGGCCAGGGTCCCAAGAGACCCAGTACTTC; cdr3_aa: CAWSSGPGSQETQYF; d_call: .; v_call: TRBV30; j_call: TRBJ2-5
cdr3_nt: TGCGCCAGCAGCTTGGGGGCAGTTCCTGAAGCTTTCTTT; cdr3_aa: CASSLGAVPEAFF; d_call: .; v_call: TRBV5-1; j_call: TRBJ1-1
cdr3_nt: TGTGCCAGCAGTCGGGACAGCGGAAACACCATATATTTT; cdr3_aa: CASSRDSGNTIYF; d_call: TRBD1; v_call: TRBV6-5; j_call: TRBJ1-3
cdr3_nt: TGCGCCAGCAGCCAAGATCGGGGGGTCACAGGCACTGAAGCTTTCTTT; cdr3_aa: CASSQDRGVTGTEAFF; d_call: .; v_call: TRBV4-3; j_call: TRBJ1-1
cdr3_nt: TGTGCCAGCATCCAGTTAGGGAGGGGGAATGGCTACACCTTC; cdr3_aa: CASIQLGRGNGYTF; d_call: .; v_call: TRBV6-5; j_call: TRBJ1-2
cdr3_nt: TGCGCCAGCAGCCAAGGGCGGGTGGAGGGGAATGAGCAGTTCTTC; cdr3_aa: CASSQGRVEGNEQFF; d_call: .; v_call: TRBV4-1; j_call: TRBJ2-1
cdr3_nt: TGTGCCAGTAGTATAGGTCCAGGGGGAGGAGAGACCCAGTACTTC; cdr3_aa: CASSIGPGGGETQYF; d_call: .; v_call: TRBV19; j_call: TRBJ2-5
cdr3_nt: TGTGCCAGCAGAAAACTAGCGGGAGGTCAAGAGCAGTACTTC; cdr3_aa: CASRKLAGGQEQYF; d_call: TRBD2; v_call: TRBV27; j_call: TRBJ2-7
cdr3_nt: TGCAGCGGGGGGGGACAGGGGGCCACTGAAGCTTTCTTT; cdr3_aa: CSGGGQGATEAFF; d_call: TRBD1; v_call: TRBV29-1; j_call: TRBJ1-1
cdr3_nt: TGTGCCAGCAGCGATACAGGGGATAGGTACGAGCAGTACTTC; cdr3_aa: CASSDTGDRYEQYF; d_call: TRBD1; v_call: TRBV5-6; j_call: TRBJ2-7
cdr3_nt: TGTGCCAGCAGCAAGGGGGATCGCTCCTACAATGAGCAGTTCTTC; cdr3_aa: CASSKGDRSYNEQFF; d_call: .; v_call: TRBV7-9; j_call: TRBJ2-1
cdr3_nt: TGCAGCGTTACAGGGGGGGTGGACGAGCAGTACTTC; cdr3_aa: CSVTGGVDEQYF; d_call: .; v_call: TRBV29-1; j_call: TRBJ2-7
cdr3_nt: TGTGCCAGTAGTATAGAAGGGCCAGGGACCTACGAGCAGTACTTC; cdr3_aa: CASSIEGPGTYEQYF; d_call: .; v_call: TRBV19; j_call: TRBJ2-7
cdr3_nt: TGTGCCAGCAGTTCCGACACATACCGAGGAAACACCATATATTTT; cdr3_aa: CASSSDTYRGNTIYF; d_call: .; v_call: TRBV6-5; j_call: TRBJ1-3
cdr3_nt: TGCAGCGTTGAAGGCGGGAGGGCCGCGGAGACCCAGTACTTC; cdr3_aa: CSVEGGRAAETQYF; d_call: TRBD2; v_call: TRBV29-1; j_call: TRBJ2-5
cdr3_nt: TGTGCCAGCGGAAGCGGGACGGGCACCGGGGAGCTGTTTTTT; cdr3_aa: CASGSGTGTGELFF; d_call: TRBD2; v_call: TRBV19; j_call: TRBJ2-2
cdr3_nt: TGTGCCAGCAGTTACTCGAGAAAAAGCGGAGCCTACGAGCAGTACTTC; cdr3_aa: CASSYSRKSGAYEQYF; d_call: .; v_call: TRBV6-5; j_call: TRBJ2-7
cdr3_nt: TGTGCCAGCAGCTTAGTCCCACTCTCCTACGAGCAGTACTTC; cdr3_aa: CASSLVPLSYEQYF; d_call: .; v_call: TRBV7-2; j_call: TRBJ2-7
cdr3_nt: TGCGCCAGCAGCTTGGGCAGCGGCAAGGGCACTGAAGCTTTCTTT; cdr3_aa: CASSLGSGKGTEAFF; d_call: .; v_call: TRBV5-1; j_call: TRBJ1-1
cdr3_nt: TGTGCCAGCTCGCAGGGGTCTGGGGCCAACGTCCTGACTTTC; cdr3_aa: CASSQGSGANVLTF; d_call: .; v_call: TRBV18; j_call: TRBJ2-6
cdr3_nt: TGTGCCGGGACCCCCCTAGCGGGATACGAGAATGAGCAGTTCTTC; cdr3_aa: CAGTPLAGYENEQFF; d_call: TRBD2; v_call: TRBV30; j_call: TRBJ2-1